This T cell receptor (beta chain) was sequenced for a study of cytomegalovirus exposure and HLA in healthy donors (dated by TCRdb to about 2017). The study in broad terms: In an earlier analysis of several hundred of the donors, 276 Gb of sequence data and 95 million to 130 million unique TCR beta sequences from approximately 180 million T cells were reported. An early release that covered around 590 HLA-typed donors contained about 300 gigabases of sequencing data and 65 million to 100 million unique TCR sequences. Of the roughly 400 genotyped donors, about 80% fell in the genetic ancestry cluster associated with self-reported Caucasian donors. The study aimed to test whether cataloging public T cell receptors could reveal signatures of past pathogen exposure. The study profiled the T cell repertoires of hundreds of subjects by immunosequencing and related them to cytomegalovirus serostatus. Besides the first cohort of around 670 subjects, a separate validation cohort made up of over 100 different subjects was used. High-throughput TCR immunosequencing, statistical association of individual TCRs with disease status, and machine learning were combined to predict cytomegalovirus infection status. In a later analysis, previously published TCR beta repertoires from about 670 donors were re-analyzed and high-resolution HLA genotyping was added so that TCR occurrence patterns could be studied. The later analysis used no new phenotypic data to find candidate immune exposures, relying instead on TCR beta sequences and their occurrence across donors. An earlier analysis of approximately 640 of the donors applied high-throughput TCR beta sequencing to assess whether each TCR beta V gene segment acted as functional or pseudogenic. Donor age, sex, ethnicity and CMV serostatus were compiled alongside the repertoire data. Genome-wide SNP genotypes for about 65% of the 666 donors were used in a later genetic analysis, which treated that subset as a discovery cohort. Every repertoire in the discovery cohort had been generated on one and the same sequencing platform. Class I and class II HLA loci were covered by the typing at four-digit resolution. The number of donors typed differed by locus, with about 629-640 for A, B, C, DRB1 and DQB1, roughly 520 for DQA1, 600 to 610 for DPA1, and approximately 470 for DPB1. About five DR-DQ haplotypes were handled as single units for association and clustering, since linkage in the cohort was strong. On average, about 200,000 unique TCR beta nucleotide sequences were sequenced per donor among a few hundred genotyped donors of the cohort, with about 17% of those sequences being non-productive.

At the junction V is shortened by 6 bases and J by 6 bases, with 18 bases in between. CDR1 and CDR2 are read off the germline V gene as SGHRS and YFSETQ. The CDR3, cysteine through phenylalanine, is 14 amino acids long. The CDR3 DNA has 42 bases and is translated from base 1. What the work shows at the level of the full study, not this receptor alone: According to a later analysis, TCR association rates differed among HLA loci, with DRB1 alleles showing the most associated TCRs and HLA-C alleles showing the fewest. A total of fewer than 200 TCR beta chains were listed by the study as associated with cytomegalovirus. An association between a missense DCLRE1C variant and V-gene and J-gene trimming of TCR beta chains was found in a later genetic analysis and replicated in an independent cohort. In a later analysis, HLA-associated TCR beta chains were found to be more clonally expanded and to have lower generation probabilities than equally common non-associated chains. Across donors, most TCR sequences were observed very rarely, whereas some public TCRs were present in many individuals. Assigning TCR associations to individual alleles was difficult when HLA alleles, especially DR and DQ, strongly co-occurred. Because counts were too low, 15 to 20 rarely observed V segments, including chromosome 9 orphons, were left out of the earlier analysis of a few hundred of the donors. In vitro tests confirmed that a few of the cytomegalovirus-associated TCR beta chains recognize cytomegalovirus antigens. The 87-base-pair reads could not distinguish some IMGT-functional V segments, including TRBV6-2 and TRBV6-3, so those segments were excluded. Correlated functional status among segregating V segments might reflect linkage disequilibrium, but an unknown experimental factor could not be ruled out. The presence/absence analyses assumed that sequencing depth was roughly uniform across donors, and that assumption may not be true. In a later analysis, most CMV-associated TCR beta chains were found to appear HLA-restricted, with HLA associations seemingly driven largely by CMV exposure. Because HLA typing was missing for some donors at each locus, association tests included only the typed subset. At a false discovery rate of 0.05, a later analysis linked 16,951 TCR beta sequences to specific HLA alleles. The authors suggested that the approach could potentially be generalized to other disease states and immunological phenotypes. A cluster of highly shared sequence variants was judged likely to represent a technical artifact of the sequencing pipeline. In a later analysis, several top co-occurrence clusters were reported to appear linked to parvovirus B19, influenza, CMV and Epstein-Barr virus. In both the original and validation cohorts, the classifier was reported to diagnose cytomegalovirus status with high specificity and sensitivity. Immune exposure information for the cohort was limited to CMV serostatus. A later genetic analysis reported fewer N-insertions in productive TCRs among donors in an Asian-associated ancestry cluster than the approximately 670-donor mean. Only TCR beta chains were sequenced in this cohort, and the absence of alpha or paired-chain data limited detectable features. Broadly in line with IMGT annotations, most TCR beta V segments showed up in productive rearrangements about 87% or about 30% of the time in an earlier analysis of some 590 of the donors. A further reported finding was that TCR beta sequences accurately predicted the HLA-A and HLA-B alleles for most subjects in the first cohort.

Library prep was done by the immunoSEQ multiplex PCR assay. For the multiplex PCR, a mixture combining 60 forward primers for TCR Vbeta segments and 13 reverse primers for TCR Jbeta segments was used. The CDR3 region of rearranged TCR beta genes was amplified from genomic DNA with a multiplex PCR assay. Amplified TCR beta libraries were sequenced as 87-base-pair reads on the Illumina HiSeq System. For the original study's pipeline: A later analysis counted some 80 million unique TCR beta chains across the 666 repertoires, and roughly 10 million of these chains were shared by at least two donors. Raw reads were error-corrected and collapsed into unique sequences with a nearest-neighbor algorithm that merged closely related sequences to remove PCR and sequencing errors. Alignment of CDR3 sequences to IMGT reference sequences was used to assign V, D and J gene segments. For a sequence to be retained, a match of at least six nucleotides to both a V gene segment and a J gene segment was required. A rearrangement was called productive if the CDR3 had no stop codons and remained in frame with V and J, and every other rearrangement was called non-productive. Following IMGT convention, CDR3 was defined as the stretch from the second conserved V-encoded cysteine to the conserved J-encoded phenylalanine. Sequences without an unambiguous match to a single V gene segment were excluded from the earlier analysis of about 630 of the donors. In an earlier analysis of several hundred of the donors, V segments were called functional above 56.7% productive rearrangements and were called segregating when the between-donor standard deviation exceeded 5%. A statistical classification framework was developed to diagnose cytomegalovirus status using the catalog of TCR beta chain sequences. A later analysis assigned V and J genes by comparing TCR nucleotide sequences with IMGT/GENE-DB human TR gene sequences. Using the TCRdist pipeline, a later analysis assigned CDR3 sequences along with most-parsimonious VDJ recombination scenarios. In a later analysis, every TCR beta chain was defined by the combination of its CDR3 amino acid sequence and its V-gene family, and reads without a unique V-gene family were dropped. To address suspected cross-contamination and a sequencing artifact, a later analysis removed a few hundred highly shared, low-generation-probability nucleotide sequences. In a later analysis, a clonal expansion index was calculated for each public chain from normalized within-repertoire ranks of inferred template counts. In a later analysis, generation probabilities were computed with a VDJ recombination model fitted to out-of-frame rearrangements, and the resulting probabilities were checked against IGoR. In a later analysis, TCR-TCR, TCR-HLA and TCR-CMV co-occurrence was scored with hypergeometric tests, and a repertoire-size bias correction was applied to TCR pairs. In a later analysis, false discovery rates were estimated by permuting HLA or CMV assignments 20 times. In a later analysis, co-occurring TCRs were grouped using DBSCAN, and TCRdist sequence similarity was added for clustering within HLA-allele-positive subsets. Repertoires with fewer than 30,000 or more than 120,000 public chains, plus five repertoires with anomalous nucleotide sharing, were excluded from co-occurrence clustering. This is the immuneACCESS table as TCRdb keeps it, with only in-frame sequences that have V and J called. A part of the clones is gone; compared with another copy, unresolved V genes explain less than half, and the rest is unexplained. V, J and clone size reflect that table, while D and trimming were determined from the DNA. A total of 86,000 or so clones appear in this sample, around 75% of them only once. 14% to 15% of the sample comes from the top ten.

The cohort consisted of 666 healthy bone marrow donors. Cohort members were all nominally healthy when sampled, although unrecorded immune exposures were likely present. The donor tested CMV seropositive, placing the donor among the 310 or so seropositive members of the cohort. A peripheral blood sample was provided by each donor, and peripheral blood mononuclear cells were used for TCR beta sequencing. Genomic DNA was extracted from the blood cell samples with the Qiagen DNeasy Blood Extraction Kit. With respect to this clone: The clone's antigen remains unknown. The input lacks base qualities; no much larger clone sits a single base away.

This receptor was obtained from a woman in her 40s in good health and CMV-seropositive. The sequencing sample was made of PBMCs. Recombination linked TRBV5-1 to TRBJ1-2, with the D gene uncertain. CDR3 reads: CASTLSTERDGYTF. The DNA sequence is TGCGCCAGCACTCTGAGTACCGAGCGGGATGGCTACACCTTC.